The 15 T cell receptor beta chains in this list originate from one sample, sequenced in a study of blood T cell repertoires in COVID-19. Generated by immunoSEQ multiplex PCR, the TCRdb table keeps only in-frame clones and is missing some. The table includes over 100,000 clones, about nine tenths detected once. The sample taken for sequencing was peripheral blood. The receptors were gathered from a man in his forties with acute or convalescent COVID-19.

The chain links TRBV4-3 to TRBJ2-1; 11 bases line up with TRBD2. Unmatched junction bases numbered 5, after V lost 4 bases and J lost 6 bases. This CDR3 is 15 amino acids long. CDR1 is LGHNA and CDR2 is YSLEER in the germline V gene. CDR3 residues: CASSLSGGATNEQFF. Here the CDR3 DNA reads TGCGCCAGCAGCCTTAGCGGGGGGGCAACCAATGAGCAGTTCTTC.

V and J are TRBV6-6 and TRBJ2-7, with D perhaps TRBD2 (5 bases). The germline V gene encodes CDR1 MNHNY and CDR2 SVGAGI (reference sequence). The CDR3 contains 15 residues. Trimming shortened V by 5 bases and J by 6 bases, and 20 bases separated the two germline ends. The CDR3, as DNA: TGTGCCAGCAGTCCAGGACTCCCCACCGGAGGCGAGCAGTACTTC. It yields the protein CASSPGLPTGGEQYF.

The chain recombines TRBV5-1 with TRBJ1-4; 8 bases are shared with TRBD1. Germline CDR1 SGHRS, CDR2 YFSETQ. V gave up 0 bases and J gave up 1 base; unmatched junction bases: 5. The CDR3 is made up of 17 amino acids. The CDR3 DNA sequence: TGCGCCAGCAGCTTGGGGAACAGGGGGAGAACTAATGAAAAACTGTTTTTT. This gives the protein CASSLGNRGRTNEKLFF.

The chain couples TRBV15 to TRBJ1-1, with D possibly matching TRBD1 (5 bases). The CDR3 runs 13 residues. In germline, CDR1 is LNHNV, CDR2 YYDKDF (reference sequence). V was pared by 8 bases and J by 6 bases, with 16 bases between. CDR3 DNA: TGTGCCACCGGACGACAGTTCAGACCTGAAGCTTTCTTT. Translation gives CATGRQFRPEAFF. The full variable domain, completed using reference TRBV15 and TRBJ1-1, is DAMVIQNPRYQVTQFGKPVTLSCSQTLNHNVMYWYQQKSSQAPKLLFHYYDKDFNNEADTPDNFQSRRPNTSFCFLDIRSPGLGDTAMYLCATGRQFRPEAFFGQGTRLTVV.

Only a few counts were recorded for this clone. The CDR3 region is CASSYLGNIQYF. In DNA form, the CDR3 reads TGTGCCAGCAGCTATCTAGGAAACATTCAGTACTTC. The J gene is TRBJ2-4, the V gene TRBV5-6; D not resolved. V lost 3 bases, J lost 6 bases, and 7 bases lay in between. Germline-derived CDR1 and CDR2 are SGHDT and YYEEEE. CDR3 length equals 12 residues.

The CDR3 region is CSVVPAGNEQYF. In nucleotides, the CDR3 is TGCAGCGTTGTACCTGCAGGGAACGAGCAGTACTTC. The chain has TRBV29-1 and TRBJ2-7, with D possibly being TRBD1 (5 bases). V lost 4 bases, J lost 5 bases, and 12 bases lay in between. The CDR3 sequence is 12 residues long. CDR1 and CDR2 from the germline V gene are SQVTM and ANQGSEA.

The V and J genes are TRBV19 and TRBJ2-1; D may be TRBD2 (5 bases). The CDR3 extends over 13 amino acids. CDR1 and CDR2 from the germline V gene are LNHDA and SQIVND (reference sequence). V gave up 3 bases and J gave up 9 bases, with 12 bases separating them. DNA of the CDR3: TGTGCCAGTAGTATGTTTAGGGAGACTGAGCAGTTCTTC. It codes for CASSMFRETEQFF.

The chain joins TRBV27 to TRBJ1-4; no reliable D call. The CDR3 covers 18 residues. The V end was cut by 1 base, the J end by 2 bases, with 17 bases between. CDR1 MNHEY and CDR2 SMNVEV come from the germline V gene (reference sequence). CDR3 sequence reads: CASSLLRLESGTNEKLFF. The CDR3 DNA reads TGTGCCAGCAGTTTATTACGCTTGGAAAGCGGGACTAATGAAAAACTGTTTTTT. The full variable domain, in which reference TRBV27 and TRBJ1-4 provide the parts outside the CDR3, is EAQVTQNPRYLITVTGKKLTVTCSQNMNHEYMSWYRQDPGLGLRQIYYSMNVEVTDKGDVPEGYKVSRKEKRNFPLILESPSPNQTSLYFCASSLLRLESGTNEKLFFGSGTQLSVL.

The rearrangement joins TRBV11-3 to TRBJ2-5; the match to TRBD1 covers 8 bases. This CDR3 spans 15 amino acids. Germline CDR1 and CDR2: SGHNT and YENEEA. V gave up 4 bases and J gave up 7 bases; unmatched junction bases: 11. The CDR3 sequence is CASSSGRTGLGTQYF. The CDR3 nucleotides read TGTGCCAGCAGCTCCGGCCGGACAGGGTTAGGGACCCAGTACTTC.

This rearrangement joins TRBV5-4 to TRBJ1-1; 7 nucleotides agree with TRBD1. The V gene's germline CDR1 is SGHNT and CDR2 YYREEE (reference sequence). This CDR3 has 13 amino acids. J lost 1 base, V lost 5 bases, and 2 bases had no gene match. Here the CDR3 DNA reads TGTGCCAGCAGTTGGGACAGGAACACTGAAGCTTTCTTT. It specifies CASSWDRNTEAFF. The variable domain in full, with the rest retrieved from reference TRBV5-4 and TRBJ1-1, is ETGVTQSPTHLIKTRGQQVTLRCSSQSGHNTVSWYQQALGQGPQFIFQYYREEENGRGNFPPRFSGLQFPNYSSELNVNALELDDSALYLCASSWDRNTEAFFGQGTRLTVV.

The rearrangement links TRBV27 to TRBJ1-5, with D unresolved. V lost 4 bases to trimming and J lost 3 bases, with 16 bases between them. The germline CDR1 and CDR2 sequences are MNHEY and SMNVEV (reference sequence). This CDR3 contains 16 residues. For the CDR3, the DNA is TGTGCCAGCAGTTCCAGACAAATATTGGACAATCAGCCCCAGCATTTT. Translation: CASSSRQILDNQPQHF.

The V call is TRBV4-3, the J call TRBJ2-7; 7 bases align to TRBD2. The germline V gene encodes CDR1 LGHNA and CDR2 YSLEER. The CDR3 totals 13 residues. Trimming cost V 1 base and J 9 bases; bases outside gene matches: 6. CDR3 nucleotides: TGCGCCAGCAGCCAAGTCGCGGGGGTTGCGCAGTACTTC. It specifies CASSQVAGVAQYF.

The chain uses TRBV5-1 and TRBJ2-1; 8 nucleotides match TRBD2. From germline, CDR1 is SGHRS and CDR2 YFSETQ. The V segment lost 0 bases and the J segment 2 bases; nucleotides outside the gene matches: 4. CDR3 length equals 16 residues. For the CDR3, the DNA is TGCGCCAGCAGCTTGGAACCCGGGAGGGCCTACAATGAGCAGTTCTTC. Translating it yields CASSLEPGRAYNEQFF.

V usage is TRBV7-2 and J usage is TRBJ1-2; tentatively, D is TRBD1 (5 bases). The CDR3 is made up of 14 amino acids. V lost 3 bases, J lost 4 bases, and 12 bases lay in between. The germline V gene has CDR1 SGHTA and CDR2 FQGNSA. Here the CDR3 DNA reads TGTGCCAGCAGCTTTTCCAGGGAATTCTATGGCTACACCTTC. Translating it yields CASSFSREFYGYTF.

This clone was counted a few times. The V gene is TRBV4-2, the J gene TRBJ1-5; 8 bases fit TRBD1. V dropped 3 bases and J dropped 5; count of bases not matched to a gene: 3. The CDR3 contains 14 residues. Germline V CDR1 and CDR2: LGHNA, YNFKEQ. The CDR3 nucleotides are TGTGCCAGCAGCCATACAGGGGGTGATCAGCCCCAGCATTTT. Amino acids: CASSHTGGDQPQHF.